A single sample is the source of the 24 T cell receptor beta chains below, sequenced in a study of blood T cell repertoires in COVID-19. Some clones are missing from TCRdb's copy, which holds only in-frame ones; the method was immunoSEQ multiplex PCR. The sample shows 15,000 to 20,000 clones, approximately 83% of them seen only once. The material sequenced was peripheral blood. The receptor source for this set is a human donor in a cohort sampled during active COVID-19.

This sequence joins TRBV12-3 or TRBV12-4 and TRBJ1-1, with 9 bases identical to TRBD1. This CDR3 is 12 amino acids long. The V gene end was trimmed by 6 bases and the J gene end by 10 bases; junction bases not matched to a gene: 6. The CDR3 DNA reads TGTGCCAGCAGCATGGACAGGGGCGCAGCTTTCTTT. Translated: CASSMDRGAAFF.

The count of this clone is one. The rearrangement links TRBV9 to TRBJ1-2; D might be TRBD1 (6 bases). V lost 1 base and J 5 bases, leaving 15 bases between the germline ends. The CDR3 has 15 residues. The germline V gene encodes CDR1 SGDLS and CDR2 YYNGEE. The CDR3 protein is CASSVQAGAKYGYTF. The CDR3 DNA is TGTGCCAGCAGCGTACAGGCAGGGGCCAAATATGGCTACACCTTC.

This clone has only a few counts. The V call is TRBV7-9, the J call TRBJ2-7; D remains unclear. Germline V gene data show CDR1 as SEHNR and CDR2 as FQNEAQ (reference sequence). With 5 bases removed from V and 6 bases from J, the gap between germline ends came to 23 bases. This CDR3 is built from 16 residues. CDR3 protein: CASSPGARGTTGEQYF. The CDR3, as DNA: TGTGCCAGCAGCCCCGGTGCTCGCGGTACTACGGGCGAGCAGTACTTC.

The chain combines TRBV5-1 with TRBJ1-3, with TRBD1 as a possible D gene (6 bases). This CDR3 spans 15 amino acids. Germline values: CDR1 SGHRS, CDR2 YFSETQ. The V gene lost 4 bases and the J gene lost 1 base, with 12 bases spanning the gap. CDR3 nucleotide sequence: TGCGCCAGCAGCCAACTACAGGGATCTGGAAACACCATATATTTT. Translated: CASSQLQGSGNTIYF.

The gene calls are TRBV9 and TRBJ2-5; TRBD2 agrees at 10 bases. The V gene end was trimmed by 3 bases and the J gene end by 5 bases; junction bases not matched to a gene: 13. Germline CDR1 is SGDLS and CDR2 is YYNGEE. This CDR3 contains 17 residues. The CDR3: CASSGGASGRALETQYF. The CDR3 DNA is TGTGCCAGCAGCGGGGGGGCCAGCGGGAGGGCCCTCGAGACCCAGTACTTC.

The chain is built from TRBV9 and TRBJ2-7; D is perhaps TRBD2 (6 bases). V was trimmed by 4 bases and J by 6 bases, leaving 17 bases between them. The CDR3 extends over 14 amino acids. Germline CDR1 reads SGDLS; CDR2 reads YYNGEE. The DNA of the CDR3 is TGTGCCAGCAGCCTTGGGGGGTCTGGGTCCGAGCAGTACTTC. This translates into CASSLGGSGSEQYF. The variable domain in full, with the rest retrieved from reference TRBV9 and TRBJ2-7, is DSGVTQTPKHLITATGQRVTLRCSPRSGDLSVYWYQQSLDQGLQFLIQYYNGEERAKGNILERFSAQQFPDLHSELNLSSLELGDSALYFCASSLGGSGSEQYFGPGTRLTVT.

This sequence joins TRBV6-5 and TRBJ1-2; D uncertain. There are 14 residues in the CDR3. V was clipped by 4 bases and J by 0 bases, with 9 bases between them. From germline, CDR1 is MNHEY and CDR2 SVGAGI. This CDR3 reads CASSSSGANYGYTF. The CDR3 coding sequence is TGTGCCAGCAGTTCCAGTGGAGCTAACTATGGCTACACCTTC.

This clone was observed a handful of times. The rearrangement joins TRBV5-1 to TRBJ1-3; D ambiguous. V was cut by 0 bases and J by 4 bases, with 11 bases left in between. In germline, CDR1 is SGHRS, CDR2 YFSETQ. The CDR3 is 15 residues long. The CDR3 DNA is TGCGCCAGCAGCTTGGATGGCGGGTACGGAAACACCATATATTTT. Translated: CASSLDGGYGNTIYF.

The CDR3 reads CASSPDPSGIGELFF. CDR3 DNA: TGTGCCAGCAGCCCCGACCCTAGTGGTATAGGGGAGCTGTTTTTT. The V gene is TRBV7-2, the J gene TRBJ2-2; no clear D gene. Trimming removed 5 bases from V and 8 bases from J, with 18 bases in between. Germline V gene sequence: CDR1 SGHTA, CDR2 FQGNSA. The CDR3 consists of 15 residues.

The chain combines TRBV28 with TRBJ2-7, with TRBD2 as a possible D gene (6 bases). Germline V gives CDR1 MDHEN, CDR2 SYDVKM. The V end lost 4 bases, the J end lost 5 bases, and 9 bases lay between the germline ends. The CDR3 is made up of 12 amino acids. The CDR3 region has the DNA TGTGCCAGCAGTTCGGGGGTCCACGAGCAGTACTTC. This translates into CASSSGVHEQYF.

The chain is built from TRBV19 and TRBJ2-2, with D possibly TRBD2 on 6 matching bases. CDR3 length equals 14 residues. The V end was cut by 4 bases, the J end by 5 bases, with 11 bases between. CDR1 LNHDA and CDR2 SQIVND come from the germline V gene (reference sequence). The CDR3 coding sequence is TGTGCCAGTAGTAAAGTCCGGGGGACCGGGGAGCTGTTTTTT. Its protein product is CASSKVRGTGELFF.

This sequence joins TRBV7-9 and TRBJ1-4; 7 bases match TRBD1. CDR1 and CDR2 from the germline V gene are SEHNR and FQNEAQ (reference sequence). V shed 5 bases, J shed 5 bases, and the junction held 8 bases outside the gene matches. The CDR3 has 15 residues. This CDR3 reads CASSIGDRENEKLFF. CDR3 coding DNA: TGTGCCAGCAGCATCGGGGACAGAGAAAATGAAAAACTGTTTTTT.

The chain links TRBV9 to TRBJ2-4, with D possibly TRBD2 on 6 matching bases. CDR1 and CDR2 from the germline V gene are SGDLS and YYNGEE. Between the trimmed V and J ends, which lost 6 bases and 0 bases, there was a span of 25 bases. This CDR3 contains 19 residues. CDR3: CASTARRRGTLLAKNIQYF. CDR3 coding DNA: TGTGCCAGCACCGCCCGCCGTAGAGGGACTCTTCTAGCCAAAAACATTCAGTACTTC.

The genes are TRBV19 and TRBJ1-6, with D possibly matching TRBD1 (6 bases). Germline V gene data show CDR1 as LNHDA and CDR2 as SQIVND (reference sequence). This CDR3 is 15 amino acids long. V gave up 4 bases and J gave up 6 bases, with 13 bases separating them. The CDR3 loop reads CASSRQTGVNSPLHF. CDR3 nucleotide sequence: TGTGCCAGTAGTAGACAGACAGGAGTTAATTCACCCCTCCACTTT. The full variable domain, its missing parts supplied by reference TRBV19 and TRBJ1-6, is DGGITQSPKYLFRKEGQNVTLSCEQNLNHDAMYWYRQDPGQGLRLIYYSQIVNDFQKGDIAEGYSVSREKKESFPLTVTSAQKNPTAFYLCASSRQTGVNSPLHFGNGTRLTVT.

V gene TRBV5-6 combines with J gene TRBJ1-2; possibly TRBD1 for D (6 bases). Germline V gene data show CDR1 as SGHDT and CDR2 as YYEEEE. V was trimmed by 2 bases and J by 6 bases, leaving 14 bases between them. The CDR3 length is 14 residues. For the CDR3, the DNA is TGTGCCAGCAGCTTAGGGTGGGACACGGATGGCTACACCTTC. This encodes CASSLGWDTDGYTF.

This chain links TRBV30 with TRBJ1-3; D unresolved. This CDR3 is 15 amino acids long. CDR1 and CDR2 (germline): GTSNPN, SVGIG (reference sequence). V lost 3 bases and J 0 bases, leaving 12 bases between the germline ends. The CDR3 coding sequence is TGTGCCTGGAGCTCAAGAGGGCCCTCTGGAAACACCATATATTTT. Amino acid sequence: CAWSSRGPSGNTIYF.

The rearrangement uses TRBV3-1 (or the pseudogene TRBV3-2) and TRBJ2-7; TRBD2 aligns across 10 bases. With V trimmed by 1 base and J by 0 bases, 21 bases remained unmatched. The germline V gene encodes CDR1 LGHDT and CDR2 YNNKEL (reference sequence). The CDR3 runs 22 residues. The CDR3, as DNA: TGTGCCAGCAGCCAAGTACCAGGGGGGAGGGGCCGGCGGACTAGCGGCTCCTACGAGCAGTACTTC. Translation gives CASSQVPGGRGRRTSGSYEQYF.

The chain employs TRBV3-1 (or the pseudogene TRBV3-2) and TRBJ1-5; D not certain. This CDR3 is 12 amino acids long. Germline V gene data show CDR1 as LGHDT and CDR2 as YNNKEL (reference sequence). V was trimmed by 1 base and J by 9 bases, leaving 7 bases between them. The CDR3 nucleotides read TGTGCCAGCAGCCAAGCATCCGGGCCCCAGCATTTT. Protein: CASSQASGPQHF.

V gene TRBV5-1 combines with J gene TRBJ2-7, with 10 nucleotides matching TRBD1. Germline assignment: CDR1 SGHRS and CDR2 YFSETQ. V gave up 1 base and J gave up 1 base; unmatched junction bases: 5. The CDR3 is 16 amino acids. The chain's CDR3 is CASSLTGDRGSYEQYF. The DNA for the CDR3 is TGCGCCAGCAGCTTGACCGGGGACAGGGGTTCCTACGAGCAGTACTTC.

The chain uses TRBV19 and TRBJ2-7; 14 bases agree with TRBD2. Germline values: CDR1 LNHDA, CDR2 SQIVND (reference sequence). J was trimmed by 6 bases and V by 6 bases; bases with no gene match: 4. The CDR3 covers 14 residues. The CDR3, as DNA: TGTGCCAGTAGCGTGACTAGCGGGAGGGGCGAGCAGTACTTC. Translated, it gives CASSVTSGRGEQYF.

The chain employs TRBV27 and TRBJ1-5; the D is unclear. Trimming left V 2 bases short and J 0 bases short, with 17 bases between. The CDR3 contains 18 residues. CDR1 is MNHEY and CDR2 is SMNVEV in the germline V gene (reference sequence). CDR3 DNA sequence: TGTGCCAGCAGTTTAAAAGGGATGGGAGTCTATAGCAATCAGCCCCAGCATTTT. It encodes CASSLKGMGVYSNQPQHF.

The chain carries TRBV11-3 and TRBJ2-5; tentatively, D is TRBD1 (5 bases). The CDR3 extends over 15 amino acids. The germline V and J ends were trimmed by 0 bases and 3 bases, with 11 bases remaining between them. Germline lookup yields CDR1 SGHNT and CDR2 YENEEA. In DNA, the CDR3 is TGTGCCAGCAGCTTAGATCAGGGCAGCAAAGAGACCCAGTACTTC. This sequence encodes CASSLDQGSKETQYF.

The chain joins TRBV7-2 to TRBJ2-5, with TRBD1 matching over 9 bases. The CDR3 totals 14 residues. J was trimmed by 5 bases and V by 5 bases; bases with no gene match: 6. The germline gives CDR1 SGHTA, CDR2 FQGNSA. The CDR3 sequence is CASSQGQGLETQYF. The CDR3 bases are TGTGCCAGCAGCCAGGGACAGGGTTTGGAGACCCAGTACTTC.

The chain has TRBV10-3 and TRBJ1-1, with D possibly being TRBD1 (6 bases). The ends were cut back, 10 bases at V and 4 bases at J, with 13 bases in the middle. Per the germline V gene, CDR1 is ENHRY and CDR2 is SYGVKD. This CDR3 is 12 amino acids long. For the CDR3, the DNA is TGTGCCACGGGGGAGGGGGGCACTGAAGCTTTCTTT. This gives the protein CATGEGGTEAFF.